The 15 T cell receptor beta chains below come from one sample, sequenced in a study of vaccination and CD4 T cells after COVID-19. Treatment given: approximately nine-day PBMC culture with coronavirus spike peptide pools or control peptides (ViraFEST assay). CD4+ T cells that came from the unexposed donor were collected before the COVID-19 pandemic (2011-2018). The assay that was used to sequence DNA from cultured CD4+ T cells was the Oncomine TCR Beta short-read assay. TCRdb analysed the PCR reads with MiXCR anew, one entry per CDR3 protein. The top ten hold 25% to 30% of the sample, which has approximately 6,500 distinct CDR3 sequences, about 34% seen once. The antigens of these receptors remain unknown. The sequenced sample consisted of CD4+ T cells from blood, cultured in vitro. The receptors shown here come from a human donor in good health.

In its sample, this clonotype ranks as large (0.1 to 1%). The junction shows a germline mismatch at one end, possibly a read error. The gene calls are TRBV7-2 and TRBJ2-4; perhaps TRBD2 as D (5 bases). CDR3 length: 13 residues. CDR1 is SGHTA and CDR2 is FQGNSA in the germline V gene. The CDR3 is CASSSYLDVPEGF. DNA of the CDR3: TGTGCCAGCAGCTCCTACCTGGACGTCCCTGAGGGCTTC.

This clonotype was counted a few times. This chain connects TRBV6-4 to TRBJ2-2; D remains ambiguous. The CDR3 has 13 residues. The V gene's germline CDR1 is MRHNA and CDR2 SNTAGT. V was shortened by 0 bases and J by 4 bases, with 3 bases between the two germline ends. CDR3 amino acids: CASSDSSTGELFF. DNA for the CDR3: TGTGCCAGCAGTGACTCTAGCACCGGGGAGCTGTTTTTT.

The rearrangement uses TRBV6-1 and TRBJ1-5; TRBD1 might be the D (5 bases). The CDR3 is 16 residues long. Trimming left V 8 bases short and J 3 bases short, with 20 bases between. Germline V gene data show CDR1 as MNHNS and CDR2 as SASEGT. The CDR3 spells CASSGGRAGPNQPQHF. CDR3 bases: TGTGCCAGCTCGGGCGGCAGGGCGGGGCCCAATCAGCCCCAGCATTTT.

The CDR3 DNA is TGTGCCAGCAGTATGGTGGTTAATCCGGAGACCCAGTACTTC. This encodes CASSMVVNPETQYF. The chain combines TRBV7-3 with TRBJ2-5; D gene uncertain. Trimming removed 6 bases at V and 5 bases at J, with 16 bases between. The CDR3 covers 14 residues. Germline loops: CDR1 SGHTA, CDR2 FQGTGA.

The chain has TRBV19 and TRBJ2-3; D may be TRBD2 (6 bases). The ends were cut back, 5 bases at V and 0 bases at J, with 12 bases in the middle. This CDR3 has 15 amino acids. Germline CDR1 is LNHDA and CDR2 is SQIVND (reference sequence). The CDR3 reads CASSSGGSSTDTQYF. CDR3 DNA sequence: TGTGCCAGTAGTTCTGGGGGGTCTAGCACAGATACGCAGTATTTT.

This chain connects TRBV19 to TRBJ2-7; D assignment may be TRBD1 or TRBD2 (5 bases each). The length of the CDR3 is 16 residues. V gave up 4 bases and J gave up 7 bases, with 23 bases separating them. The germline CDR1 and CDR2 sequences are LNHDA and SQIVND (reference sequence). The CDR3 coding sequence is TGTGCCAGTAGTACCGGGACCTTCCGGGCCCCTTATGAGCAGTACTTC. It yields the protein CASSTGTFRAPYEQYF. The variable domain in full, with the rest retrieved from reference TRBV19 and TRBJ2-7, is DGGITQSPKYLFRKEGQNVTLSCEQNLNHDAMYWYRQDPGQGLRLIYYSQIVNDFQKGDIAEGYSVSREKKESFPLTVTSAQKNPTAFYLCASSTGTFRAPYEQYFGPGTRLTVT.

A few counts support this clonotype. The chain has TRBV27 and TRBJ1-5; 7 nucleotides line up with TRBD1. V dropped 5 bases and J dropped 2; count of bases not matched to a gene: 9. CDR3 length equals 16 residues. Germline assignment: CDR1 MNHEY and CDR2 SMNVEV (reference sequence). The chain's CDR3 is CASSPNRGRGNQPQHF. The CDR3 DNA reads TGTGCCAGCAGTCCCAACAGGGGTCGTGGCAATCAGCCCCAGCATTTT.

V is TRBV9 and J is TRBJ1-6, with a tentative D call TRBD1 (5 bases). The CDR3 loop spans 14 amino acids. Trimming pared 4 bases from V and 9 bases from J, leaving 14 bases between. CDR1 SGDLS and CDR2 YYNGEE come from the germline V gene. The CDR3 DNA is TGTGCCAGCAGCCCGCAGGGCTTTGGTTCACCCCTCCACTTT. Its protein is CASSPQGFGSPLHF.

In this sample, this clonotype turned up a few times. The rearrangement uses TRBV20-1 and TRBJ1-5, with 8 positions matching TRBD1. The CDR3 consists of 13 residues. In germline, CDR1 is DFQATT, CDR2 SNEGSKA (reference sequence). Germline trimming cut 6 bases from V and 4 bases from J; bases unmatched to any gene: 5. This CDR3 reads CSARGTGNQPQHF. CDR3 DNA: TGCAGTGCCCGAGGGACAGGTAATCAGCCCCAGCATTTT.

The chain links TRBV20-1 to TRBJ2-7, with 9 bases aligning to TRBD2. Germline CDR1 reads DFQATT; CDR2 reads SNEGSKA (reference sequence). There are 13 residues in the CDR3. After removal of 1 base from V and 3 bases from J, the junction contained 1 base not matched to a gene. CDR3 amino acids: CSARVLAGYEQYF. CDR3 bases: TGCAGTGCTAGAGTACTAGCGGGCTACGAGCAGTACTTC.

The chain carries TRBV29-1 and TRBJ2-3, with a possible D match to TRBD1 (6 bases). With 6 bases removed from V and 2 bases from J, the gap between germline ends came to 9 bases. CDR1 is SQVTM and CDR2 is ANQGSEA in the germline V gene. CDR3 length: 12 amino acids. The CDR3 spells CSVDRDTDTQYF. Written as DNA, the CDR3 is TGCAGCGTGGACAGAGACACAGATACGCAGTATTTT.

This clonotype was observed a few times. The chain employs TRBV2 and TRBJ2-3, with D possibly matching TRBD1 (6 bases). The ends were cut back, 8 bases at V and 3 bases at J, with 15 bases in the middle. This CDR3 has 14 amino acids. Germline V gene lookup returns CDR1 SNHLY and CDR2 FYNNEI. CDR3 region: CASAVNGQTDTQYF. The CDR3 nucleotides read TGTGCCAGCGCGGTGAACGGACAGACAGATACGCAGTATTTT.

V gene TRBV6-1 combines with J gene TRBJ1-1, with TRBD1 identical over 8 bases. The CDR3 is 14 residues long. Trimming took 10 bases from V and 5 from J; bases not matched to a gene: 12. CDR1 and CDR2 (germline): MNHNS, SASEGT. The CDR3, as DNA: TGTGCCATCCTTCAGGGGGCGTTGGGAACTGAAGCTTTCTTT. It is translated as CAILQGALGTEAFF.

This clonotype turned up a few times. V gene TRBV11-2 combines with J gene TRBJ1-1, with D unresolved. Trimming pared 4 bases from V and 8 bases from J, leaving 11 bases between. CDR1 is SGHAT, CDR2 FQNNGV, per germline. The CDR3 runs to 12 residues. CDR3 DNA sequence: TGTGCCAGCAGCTGGACGGACCGAGAAGCTTTCTTT. Translating gives CASSWTDREAFF.

CDR3 in amino acids: CAILSPGTGVLGTEAFF. The CDR3 DNA reads as TGTGCCATCTTATCCCCCGGGACAGGGGTATTAGGTACTGAAGCTTTCTTT. V is TRBV10-3 and J is TRBJ1-1; 10 nucleotides line up with TRBD1. Germline V gene data show CDR1 as ENHRY and CDR2 as SYGVKD. This CDR3 spans 17 amino acids. J was trimmed by 5 bases and V by 8 bases; bases with no gene match: 17.